The 5 T cell receptor beta chains below all came from one sample that was sequenced in a study of cytomegalovirus exposure and HLA in healthy donors. In the PCR, 60 Vbeta and 13 Jbeta primers were used. The repertoire was sequenced with immunoSEQ multiplex PCR; TCRdb's copy has only in-frame clones and lacks some. The table includes over 150,000 clones, 80% to 90% detected once. Sequenced input: PBMCs. The receptors shown here come from a male donor in good health and CMV-seronegative.

V and J are TRBV12-2 and TRBJ2-5; the table's D call, TRBD1, was not checked against the DNA. TRBV12-2 corresponds to a pseudogene. This CDR3 is built from 16 residues. As DNA, the CDR3 is TGTGCAAGTCGCTTAGACGGACAGATTACCCAAGAGACCCAGTACTTC. Translated: CASRLDGQITQETQYF.

V usage is TRBV6-5 and J usage is TRBJ1-3, with TRBD1 matching over 10 bases. V lost 6 bases to trimming and J lost 2 bases; unmatched junction nucleotides: 4. Germline lookup yields CDR1 MNHEY and CDR2 SVGAGI. The CDR3 runs 15 residues. The CDR3 is CASSGDRGPGNTIYF. In DNA form, the CDR3 reads TGTGCCAGCAGCGGGGACAGGGGACCTGGAAACACCATATATTTT.

V gene TRBV5-6 combines with J gene TRBJ2-3; no clear D gene. The CDR3 length is 15 residues. The germline gives CDR1 SGHDT, CDR2 YYEEEE. With 3 bases removed from V and 2 bases from J, the gap between germline ends came to 13 bases. Written as DNA, the CDR3 is TGTGCCAGCAGCTCCTTGGGCGATCCCACAGATACGCAGTATTTT. It codes for CASSSLGDPTDTQYF.

The chain carries TRBV2 and TRBJ1-1; 7 nucleotides agree with TRBD1. The V segment lost 5 bases and the J segment 4 bases; nucleotides outside the gene matches: 19. Germline loops: CDR1 SNHLY, CDR2 FYNNEI. This CDR3 region has 18 residues. The CDR3 is CASSTKTGFSLTRTEAFF. For the CDR3, the DNA is TGTGCCAGCAGTACCAAGACAGGGTTTTCCCTAACCCGCACTGAAGCTTTCTTT.

The chain has TRBV25-1 and TRBJ2-3, with D tentatively TRBD2 (6 bases). CDR3 length: 13 amino acids. Between the trimmed V and J ends, which lost 6 bases and 0 bases, there was a span of 7 bases. The germline gives CDR1 MGHDK, CDR2 SYGVNS. CDR3 in amino acids: CASRRGSTDTQYF. CDR3 in DNA: TGTGCCAGCAGGCGGGGTAGCACAGATACGCAGTATTTT. Full variable domain (remainder filled in from reference TRBV25-1 and TRBJ2-3): EADIYQTPRYLVIGTGKKITLECSQTMGHDKMYWYQQDPGMELHLIHYSYGVNSTEKGDLSSESTVSRIRTEHFPLTLESARPSHTSQYLCASRRGSTDTQYFGPGTRLTVL.